This entry concerns a single TCR beta chain. Its antigen is still unknown. Germline CDR1 and CDR2: GTSNPN and SVGIG (reference sequence). Trimming cost V 3 bases and J 6 bases; bases outside gene matches: 7. The CDR3 length is 14 residues. The data stem from a study of Graves' ophthalmopathy and Graves' hyperthyroidism. General study findings and limits: Most expanded clonotypes in thyroid above 0.001 frequency also showed up in blood.

Scientists amplified the TCR beta CDR3 regions from RNA transcripts. RT-PCR with HTBI primers came first, then second-round multiplex PCR. Using its own MiXCR run on the multiplex PCR reads, TCRdb lists one record per CDR3 protein. The data contain a few hundred thousand distinct CDR3 sequences, about 18% of them singletons. The V call is TRBV30, the J call TRBJ2-2, with 7 bases matching TRBD2. The material sequenced was peripheral blood. The TCR was taken from an adult woman with stable Graves' hyperthyroidism. The CDR3 nucleotides are TGTGCCTGGAGGGCGTCTAGCGGCTCCGGGGAGCTGTTTTTT. Protein sequence: CAWRASSGSGELFF.